This T cell receptor (beta chain) was found in a study of blood T cell repertoires in COVID-19. V gave up 0 bases and J gave up 1 base; unmatched junction bases: 17. The CDR3 spans 19 residues. The germline gives CDR1 GTSNPN, CDR2 SVGIG (reference sequence). Assay used: immunoSEQ multiplex PCR; TCRdb lists only in-frame clones, some missing. The sample shows about 270,000 clones, around nine tenths of them seen only once. The TCR comes from a woman aged 18-29 years who had recovered from COVID-19. The specimen sequenced was PBMCs or T cells enriched from blood (not recorded which). J is TRBJ1-2 and V is TRBV30, with 7 nucleotides matching TRBD1. The CDR3 DNA is TGTGCCTGGAGTGTATTCACAGGGGATCTGTTCGGAAATAACTATGGCTACACCTTC. This codes for CAWSVFTGDLFGNNYGYTF.